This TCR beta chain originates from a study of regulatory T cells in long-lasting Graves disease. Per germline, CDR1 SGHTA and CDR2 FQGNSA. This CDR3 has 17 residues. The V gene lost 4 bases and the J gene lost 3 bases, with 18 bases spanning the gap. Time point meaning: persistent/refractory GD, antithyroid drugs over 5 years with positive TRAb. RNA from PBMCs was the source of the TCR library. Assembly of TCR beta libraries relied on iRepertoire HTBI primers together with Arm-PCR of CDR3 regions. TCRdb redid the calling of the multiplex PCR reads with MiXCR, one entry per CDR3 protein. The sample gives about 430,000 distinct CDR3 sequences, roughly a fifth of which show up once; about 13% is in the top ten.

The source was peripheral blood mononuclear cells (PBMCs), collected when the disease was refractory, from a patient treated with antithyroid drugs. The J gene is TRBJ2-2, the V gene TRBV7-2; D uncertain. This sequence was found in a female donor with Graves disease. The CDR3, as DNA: TGTGCCAGCAGCTATAACGAAAGGGCGGCGTACACCGGGGAGCTGTTTTTT. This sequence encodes CASSYNERAAYTGELFF.